This T cell receptor beta chain was documented in a study of CD8+ T cells in alopecia areata. The treatment is: oral pan-JAK inhibitor, 5-10 mg twice daily. This CDR3 region has 12 residues. Germline V gene lookup returns CDR1 MDHEN and CDR2 SYDVKM. The V end lost 7 bases, the J end lost 9 bases, and 15 bases lay between the germline ends. cDNA reverse transcribed from extracted RNA served as the sequencing template. Some clones are missing from TCRdb's copy, which holds only in-frame ones; the method was immunoSEQ multiplex PCR. The sample yields approximately 200,000 clones, 50% to 60% seen once. This clone has a handful of counts.

The gene calls are TRBV28 and TRBJ1-1, with no clear D. The source of this sequence is a human donor with alopecia areata. The sequenced sample was CD4+ T cells sorted from blood, obtained at week 4, from a patient treated with tofacitinib. CDR3 DNA sequence: TGTGCCAGCACCACGCGGCTAGGGCAAGCTTTCTTT. This codes for CASTTRLGQAFF.